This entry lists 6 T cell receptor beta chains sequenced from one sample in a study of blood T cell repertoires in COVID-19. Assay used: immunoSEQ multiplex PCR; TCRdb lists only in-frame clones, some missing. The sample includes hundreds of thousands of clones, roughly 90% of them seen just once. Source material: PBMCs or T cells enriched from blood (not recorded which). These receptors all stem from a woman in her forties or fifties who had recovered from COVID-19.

The CDR3 nucleotides are TGTGCCAGCAGCCAACTCCTAACCCAACTAGCGGGAATCTACAATGAGCAGTTCTTC. Its protein is CASSQLLTQLAGIYNEQFF. This sequence joins TRBV14 and TRBJ2-1, with 10 bases aligning to TRBD2. This CDR3 spans 19 amino acids. Trimming removed 2 bases from V and 3 bases from J; junction bases left unmatched: 13. The germline V gene has CDR1 SGHDN and CDR2 FVKESK.

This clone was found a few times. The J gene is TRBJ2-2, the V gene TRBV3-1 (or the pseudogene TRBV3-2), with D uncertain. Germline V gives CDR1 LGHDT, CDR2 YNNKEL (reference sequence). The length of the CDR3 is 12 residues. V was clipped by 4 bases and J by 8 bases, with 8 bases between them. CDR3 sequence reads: CASSRSAGELFF. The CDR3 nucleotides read TGTGCCAGCAGCCGGAGCGCGGGGGAGCTGTTTTTT.

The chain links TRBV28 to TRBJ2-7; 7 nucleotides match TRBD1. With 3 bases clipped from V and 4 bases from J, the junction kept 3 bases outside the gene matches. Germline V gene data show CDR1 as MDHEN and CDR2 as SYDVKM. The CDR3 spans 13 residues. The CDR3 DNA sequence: TGTGCCAGCAGTTTCGAGGGGGCATACGAGCAGTACTTC. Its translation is CASSFEGAYEQYF.

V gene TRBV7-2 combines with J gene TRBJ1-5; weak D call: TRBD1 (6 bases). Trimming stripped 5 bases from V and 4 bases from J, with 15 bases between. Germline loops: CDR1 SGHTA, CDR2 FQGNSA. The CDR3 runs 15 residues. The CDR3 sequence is CASSTGQGNNQPQHF. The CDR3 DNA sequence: TGTGCCAGCAGCACGGGACAAGGAAATAATCAGCCCCAGCATTTT.

The CDR3 sequence is CASSLTGRGNQPQHF. CDR3 coding DNA: TGTGCCAGCAGCTTAACAGGGAGGGGCAATCAGCCCCAGCATTTT. The V and J genes are TRBV7-2 and TRBJ1-5, with a possible D match to TRBD1 (6 bases). Germline loops: CDR1 SGHTA, CDR2 FQGNSA. The CDR3 has 15 amino acids. Trimming shortened V by 2 bases and J by 2 bases, and 10 bases separated the two germline ends. Complete variable domain (other parts from reference TRBV7-2 and TRBJ1-5): GAGVSQSPSNKVTEKGKDVELRCDPISGHTALYWYRQSLGQGLEFLIYFQGNSAPDKSGLPSDRFSAERTGGSVSTLTIQRTQQEDSAVYLCASSLTGRGNQPQHFGDGTRLSIL.

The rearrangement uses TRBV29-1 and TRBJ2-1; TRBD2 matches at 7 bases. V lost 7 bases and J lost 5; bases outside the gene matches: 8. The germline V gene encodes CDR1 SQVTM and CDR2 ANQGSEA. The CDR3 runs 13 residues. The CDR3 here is CSGLATLNNEQFF. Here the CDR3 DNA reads TGCAGCGGACTAGCAACTCTCAACAATGAGCAGTTCTTC.